One sample yielded the 15 T cell receptor beta chains listed below, sequenced in a study of blood T cell repertoires in COVID-19. Some clones are missing from TCRdb's copy, which holds only in-frame ones; the method was immunoSEQ multiplex PCR. The sample records 95,000 to 150,000 clones, 70% to 75% being singletons. The sequenced material came from peripheral blood. These receptors were obtained from a man at least 80 years old with COVID-19, enrolled during active disease.

The chain couples TRBV24-1 to TRBJ2-5, with 11 bases identical to TRBD2. The CDR3 totals 16 residues. Germline V gives CDR1 KGHDR, CDR2 SFDVKD. V gave up 3 bases and J gave up 4 bases; unmatched junction bases: 6. DNA for the CDR3: TGTGCCACCAGTGATCCACTAGCGGGAGTAGGAGAGACCCAGTACTTC. Amino acid sequence: CATSDPLAGVGETQYF.

This rearrangement joins TRBV2 to TRBJ2-7; D uncertain. CDR3 length: 14 amino acids. Germline CDR1 SNHLY, CDR2 FYNNEI. V was shortened by 4 bases and J by 3 bases, with 13 bases between the two germline ends. CDR3 region: CASSVGPEGYEQYF. The CDR3 DNA follows: TGTGCCAGCAGTGTGGGCCCGGAAGGCTACGAGCAGTACTTC.

The chain carries TRBV30 and TRBJ2-1; D remains unclear. Germline assignment: CDR1 GTSNPN and CDR2 SVGIG (reference sequence). Between the trimmed V and J ends, which lost 1 base and 6 bases, there was a span of 7 bases. The CDR3 extends over 12 amino acids. The chain's CDR3 is CAWSASFNEQFF. CDR3 bases: TGTGCCTGGAGTGCTAGTTTCAATGAGCAGTTCTTC. Full variable domain (missing parts from reference TRBV30 and TRBJ2-1): SQTIHQWPATLVQPVGSPLSLECTVEGTSNPNLYWYRQAAGRGLQLLFYSVGIGQISSEVPQNLSASRPQDRQFILSSKKLLLSDSGFYLCAWSASFNEQFFGPGTRLTVL.

The rearrangement joins TRBV20-1 to TRBJ1-1, with D uncertain. Germline V CDR1 and CDR2: DFQATT, SNEGSKA (reference sequence). Trimming removed 3 bases from V and 0 bases from J, with 8 bases in between. The CDR3 covers 13 residues. The CDR3 DNA reads TGCAGTGCTAGTGTCGTTCTGAACACTGAAGCTTTCTTT. Its translation: CSASVVLNTEAFF.

The chain couples TRBV11-2 to TRBJ1-1; 7 nucleotides agree with TRBD1. CDR3 length: 17 residues. V lost 5 bases to trimming and J lost 5 bases; unmatched junction nucleotides: 17. Germline V lookup: CDR1 SGHAT, CDR2 FQNNGV. Written as DNA, the CDR3 is TGTGCCAGCAGCAGTCCTTCGGGACAGCCCCGAAAGACTGAAGCTTTCTTT. Its protein is CASSSPSGQPRKTEAFF.

Worth noting for this clone: At one of its ends the junction is not consistent with the germline gene, which may arise from a read error. The chain joins TRBV7-7 to TRBJ2-1; TRBD2 aligns across 9 bases. The length of the CDR3 is 16 residues. Germline CDR1 is SSHAT and CDR2 is FNYEAQ (reference sequence). The CDR3 region has the DNA TGTGCTAGCAGCCAGGGACTAGCTTTTCCTTACAATGAGCAGTTCTTC. It specifies CASSQGLAFPYNEQFF.

By share, this clone ranks as medium-sized. The chain carries TRBV10-2 and TRBJ2-7, with D possibly TRBD2 on 6 matching bases. This CDR3 has 14 amino acids. Germline lookup yields CDR1 WSHSY and CDR2 SAAADI. With 7 bases removed from V and 5 bases from J, the gap between germline ends came to 18 bases. CDR3: CASKLSGVVDEQYF. CDR3 nucleotides: TGCGCCAGCAAGCTGTCGGGAGTTGTAGACGAGCAGTACTTC.

In this sample, this clone turned up a few times. The chain carries TRBV7-2 and TRBJ1-3; 7 bases are shared with TRBD1. CDR1 and CDR2 (germline): SGHTA, FQGNSA. This CDR3 comprises 16 residues. Trimming removed 2 bases from V and 0 bases from J; junction bases left unmatched: 4. DNA of the CDR3: TGTGCCAGCAGCTTACGGCCAGGGGGCTCTGGAAACACCATATATTTT. Its translation is CASSLRPGGSGNTIYF.

The chain links TRBV24-1 to TRBJ2-6; no firm D call. The CDR3 contains 16 residues. From germline, CDR1 is KGHDR and CDR2 SFDVKD. V lost 3 bases and J lost 0, with 8 bases in between. The CDR3 sequence is CATSDVYSSGANVLTF. The DNA for the CDR3 is TGTGCCACCAGTGATGTTTACAGCTCTGGGGCCAACGTCCTGACTTTC.

This chain uses TRBV5-6 with TRBJ1-1; unclear D gene. Germline V lookup: CDR1 SGHDT, CDR2 YYEEEE. Between the trimmed V and J ends, which lost 1 base and 4 bases, there was a span of 14 bases. This CDR3 contains 15 residues. CDR3 protein: CASSLNLRLSTEAFF. In DNA form, the CDR3 reads TGTGCCAGCAGCTTGAATTTGAGACTGAGCACTGAAGCTTTCTTT.

V gene TRBV20-1 combines with J gene TRBJ2-1; 9 positions agree with TRBD2. CDR1 and CDR2 from the germline V gene are DFQATT and SNEGSKA (reference sequence). The junction had 6 bases not matched to a gene; V was cut back by 3 bases and J by 9 bases. The CDR3 runs to 13 residues. The CDR3, as DNA: TGCAGTGCTAGTCGGCGGGGGGGCGGTGAGCAGTTCTTC. Translated: CSASRRGGGEQFF.

The chain carries TRBV2 and TRBJ2-3; perhaps TRBD1 as D (6 bases). The CDR3 loop spans 15 amino acids. Deletions cut 6 bases from V and 5 bases from J, with 18 bases between. Germline CDR1 and CDR2: SNHLY and FYNNEI. In DNA, the CDR3 is TGTGCCAGCAGGGGGGCCGTGGAGCCGGGAGATACGCAGTATTTT. Residues: CASRGAVEPGDTQYF. Full variable domain (outside the CDR3, taken from reference TRBV2 and TRBJ2-3): EPEVTQTPSHQVTQMGQEVILRCVPISNHLYFYWYRQILGQKVEFLVSFYNNEISEKSEIFDDQFSVERPDGSNFTLKIRSTKLEDSAMYFCASRGAVEPGDTQYFGPGTRLTVL.

V is TRBV24-1 and J is TRBJ2-3, with 13 bases identical to TRBD2. Germline CDR1 reads KGHDR; CDR2 reads SFDVKD. This CDR3 has 17 amino acids. The ends lost 4 bases at V and 5 bases at J; junction bases unmatched: 8. As DNA, the CDR3 is TGTGCCACCAGTGACCCCGGGACTAGCGGGACCGGAGATACGCAGTATTTT. This sequence encodes CATSDPGTSGTGDTQYF.

The chain uses TRBV9 and TRBJ1-2; no definite D call. Germline V gene lookup returns CDR1 SGDLS and CDR2 YYNGEE. Deletions cut 0 bases from V and 6 bases from J, with 15 bases between. The CDR3 has 15 amino acids. Here the CDR3 DNA reads TGTGCCAGCAGCGTAGGCCCGGGGATTATCGATGGCTACACCTTC. Translating it yields CASSVGPGIIDGYTF.

This clone was detected only a few times. The V gene is TRBV21-1, the J gene TRBJ2-1; TRBD2, as called in the table, went unchecked against the DNA. TRBV21-1 is flagged as a pseudogene. The CDR3 length is 15 residues. This chain's CDR3 is CASSKEGTGDHEQFF. Written as DNA, the CDR3 is TGTGCCAGCAGCAAAGAAGGAACGGGTGACCATGAGCAGTTCTTC.